The 12 T cell receptor beta chains below all came from one sample that was sequenced in a study of shared clonotypes between healthy human individuals. Some clones are missing from TCRdb's copy, which holds only in-frame ones; the method was immunoSEQ multiplex PCR. The sample lists around 1.6 million clones, under 99% occurring once. Specimen: naive CD4+ T cells sorted from blood. Subset described: CD45RA+ positively selected. These TCRs come from a man under 40 in good health.

With respect to this clone: The same CDR3 is also encoded by other DNA sequences in this sample. The V gene is TRBV28, the J gene TRBJ1-5; 10 bases agree with TRBD1. Germline V lookup: CDR1 MDHEN, CDR2 SYDVKM. This CDR3 is built from 13 residues. With 9 bases clipped from V and 6 bases from J, the junction kept 5 bases outside the gene matches. CDR3 nucleotide sequence: TGTGCCAGTCGGACAGGGGGACTTCAGCCCCAGCATTTT. It specifies CASRTGGLQPQHF.

This clone was counted a single time. V and J are TRBV2 and TRBJ2-7; a possible D gene is TRBD2 (6 bases). The V gene lost 5 bases and the J gene lost 3 bases, with 14 bases spanning the gap. CDR3 length: 14 residues. The germline V gene encodes CDR1 SNHLY and CDR2 FYNNEI. CDR3 DNA sequence: TGTGCCAGCAGTAACACGGGACTCCTCTACGAGCAGTACTTC. Its protein product is CASSNTGLLYEQYF.

The chain combines TRBV4-1 with TRBJ1-5; possibly TRBD1 for D (6 bases). CDR3 size: 16 residues. Germline V gene lookup returns CDR1 MGHRA and CDR2 YSYEKL. The germline V and J ends were trimmed by 0 bases and 4 bases, with 13 bases remaining between them. CDR3 loop: CASSQDTGSGNQPQHF. For the CDR3, the DNA is TGCGCCAGCAGCCAAGATACAGGGTCTGGGAATCAGCCCCAGCATTTT.

The chain has TRBV14 and TRBJ2-6; 10 bases align to TRBD2. The germline V gene has CDR1 SGHDN and CDR2 FVKESK. With V trimmed by 0 bases and J by 2 bases, 13 bases remained unmatched. The CDR3 runs to 21 residues. DNA for the CDR3: TGTGCCAGCAGCCAAGATTCTCCAGCGGGAGGGTTATTCCCTGGGGCCAACGTCCTGACTTTC. Its translation is CASSQDSPAGGLFPGANVLTF.

V and J are TRBV27 and TRBJ1-5, with a possible D match to TRBD1 (6 bases). The germline gives CDR1 MNHEY, CDR2 SMNVEV (reference sequence). CDR3 length: 16 amino acids. V lost 3 bases and J lost 7, with 19 bases in between. The chain's CDR3 is CASSFSFPYRDQPQHF. In nucleotides, the CDR3 is TGTGCCAGCAGTTTTAGTTTCCCATACAGGGACCAGCCCCAGCATTTT.

This clone was seen a single time. The chain is built from TRBV28 and TRBJ2-5; D unclear. This CDR3 spans 15 amino acids. Trimming cost V 6 bases and J 0 bases, with 14 bases left between them. Germline V gene data show CDR1 as MDHEN and CDR2 as SYDVKM. CDR3 in amino acids: CASRSVLGYQETQYF. In DNA form, the CDR3 reads TGTGCCAGCAGATCCGTTCTAGGGTACCAAGAGACCCAGTACTTC.

The V call is TRBV14, the J call TRBJ2-7; D possibly matches TRBD1 or TRBD2 (5 bases each). This CDR3 is built from 14 residues. V was clipped by 4 bases and J by 3 bases, with 13 bases between them. CDR1 and CDR2 from the germline V gene are SGHDN and FVKESK. CDR3 amino acids: CASSPTQRGYEQYF. CDR3 bases: TGTGCCAGCAGCCCCACGCAGAGGGGCTACGAGCAGTACTTC.

The V and J genes are TRBV19 and TRBJ2-1; D call uncertain. The CDR3 runs 15 residues. V was cut by 0 bases and J by 6 bases, with 12 bases left in between. Germline lookup yields CDR1 LNHDA and CDR2 SQIVND (reference sequence). The CDR3 loop is CASSIDPPIPNEQFF. CDR3 in DNA: TGTGCCAGTAGTATAGACCCCCCAATCCCCAATGAGCAGTTCTTC.

The V call is TRBV6-5, the J call TRBJ2-7, with D maybe TRBD1 (5 bases). Trimming removed 4 bases from V and 5 bases from J, with 12 bases in between. The CDR3 consists of 13 residues. The germline CDR1 and CDR2 sequences are MNHEY and SVGAGI. CDR3 in amino acids: CASSFVRDHEQYF. CDR3 DNA: TGTGCCAGCAGTTTTGTCAGGGATCACGAGCAGTACTTC.

This chain connects TRBV27 to TRBJ2-1, with 12 bases matching TRBD1. The junction had 9 bases not matched to a gene; V was cut back by 6 bases and J by 3 bases. The CDR3 runs to 17 residues. Germline-derived CDR1 and CDR2 are MNHEY and SMNVEV (reference sequence). The DNA of the CDR3 is TGTGCCAGCAGCTCCGGGACAGGGGGCTATGGCTACAATGAGCAGTTCTTC. It yields the protein CASSSGTGGYGYNEQFF.

This clone showed up just once. The chain employs TRBV7-2 and TRBJ2-7, with D uncertain. The CDR3 runs to 14 residues. Germline CDR1 and CDR2: SGHTA and FQGNSA. Trimming cost V 5 bases and J 6 bases, with 17 bases left between them. The CDR3 DNA follows: TGTGCCAGCAGCCAGATAAACAGCGTTACCGAGCAGTACTTC. Its protein is CASSQINSVTEQYF.

The rearrangement joins TRBV11-2 to TRBJ1-1; D gene ambiguous. Trimming cost V 4 bases and J 2 bases, with 17 bases left between them. The CDR3 covers 16 residues. Germline CDR1 SGHAT, CDR2 FQNNGV. The CDR3 here is CASSSQSGLSNTEAFF. DNA of the CDR3: TGTGCCAGCAGCTCCCAATCAGGACTGAGCAACACTGAAGCTTTCTTT. Full variable domain (remainder filled in from reference TRBV11-2 and TRBJ1-1): EAGVAQSPRYKIIEKRQSVAFWCNPISGHATLYWYQQILGQGPKLLIQFQNNGVVDDSQLPKDRFSAERLKGVDSTLKIQPAKLEDSAVYLCASSSQSGLSNTEAFFGQGTRLTVV.